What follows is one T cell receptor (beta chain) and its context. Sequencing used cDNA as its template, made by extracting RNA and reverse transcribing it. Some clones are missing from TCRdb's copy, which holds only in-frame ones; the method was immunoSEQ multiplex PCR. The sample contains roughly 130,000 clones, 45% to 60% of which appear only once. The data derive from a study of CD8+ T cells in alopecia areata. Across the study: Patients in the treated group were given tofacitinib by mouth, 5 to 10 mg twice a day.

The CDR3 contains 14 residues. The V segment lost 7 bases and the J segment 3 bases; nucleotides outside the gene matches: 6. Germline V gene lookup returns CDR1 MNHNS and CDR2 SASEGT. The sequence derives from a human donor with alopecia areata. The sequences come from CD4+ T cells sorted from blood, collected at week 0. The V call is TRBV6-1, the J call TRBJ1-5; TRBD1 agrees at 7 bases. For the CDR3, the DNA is TGTGCCAGCAACCCGGGACAGAACAATCAGCCCCAGCATTTT. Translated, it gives CASNPGQNNQPQHF.